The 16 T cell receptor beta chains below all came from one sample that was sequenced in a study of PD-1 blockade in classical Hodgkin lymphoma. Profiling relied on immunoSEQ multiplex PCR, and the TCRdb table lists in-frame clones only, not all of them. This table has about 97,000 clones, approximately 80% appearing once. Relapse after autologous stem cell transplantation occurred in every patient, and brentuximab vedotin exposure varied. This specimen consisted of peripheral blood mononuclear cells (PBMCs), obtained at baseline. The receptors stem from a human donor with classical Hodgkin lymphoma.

The CDR3 nucleotides read TGTGCCAGCAGCGGGAATGAGGGGGGCGCTTCCACCCAATCCAGTAATTTAAAAGAGACCCAGTACTTC. It is translated as CASSGNEGGASTQSSNLKETQYF. This chain joins TRBV28 and TRBJ2-5; D may match TRBD1 or TRBD2 (6 bases each). The germline CDR1 and CDR2 sequences are MDHEN and SYDVKM. The V end lost 6 bases, the J end lost 3 bases, and 41 bases lay between the germline ends. This CDR3 region has 23 residues.

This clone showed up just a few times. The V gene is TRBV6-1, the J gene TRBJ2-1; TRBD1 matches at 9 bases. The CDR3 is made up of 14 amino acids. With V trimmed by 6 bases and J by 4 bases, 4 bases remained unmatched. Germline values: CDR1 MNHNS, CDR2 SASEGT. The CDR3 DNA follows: TGTGCCAGCAGAGAGACAGGGGGGTACAATGAGCAGTTCTTC. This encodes CASRETGGYNEQFF.

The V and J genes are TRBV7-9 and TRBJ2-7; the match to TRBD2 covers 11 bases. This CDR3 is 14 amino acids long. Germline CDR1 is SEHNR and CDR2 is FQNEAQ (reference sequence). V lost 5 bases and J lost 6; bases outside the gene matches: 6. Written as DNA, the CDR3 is TGTGCCAGCAGCAAGGGGCTAGCGGGAGGCGAGCAGTACTTC. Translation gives CASSKGLAGGEQYF.

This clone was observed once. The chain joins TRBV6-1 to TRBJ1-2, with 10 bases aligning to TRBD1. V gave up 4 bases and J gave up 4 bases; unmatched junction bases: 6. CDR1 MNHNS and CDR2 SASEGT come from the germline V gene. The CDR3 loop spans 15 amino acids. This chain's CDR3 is CASSASTGGGYGYTF. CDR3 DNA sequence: TGTGCCAGCAGTGCATCGACAGGGGGCGGCTATGGCTACACCTTC.

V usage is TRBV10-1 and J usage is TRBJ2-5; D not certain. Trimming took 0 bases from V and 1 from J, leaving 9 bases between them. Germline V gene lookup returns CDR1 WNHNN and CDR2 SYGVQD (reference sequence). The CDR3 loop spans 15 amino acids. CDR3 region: CASSESISGQETQYF. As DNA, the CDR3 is TGCGCCAGCAGTGAGTCGATATCAGGCCAAGAGACCCAGTACTTC.

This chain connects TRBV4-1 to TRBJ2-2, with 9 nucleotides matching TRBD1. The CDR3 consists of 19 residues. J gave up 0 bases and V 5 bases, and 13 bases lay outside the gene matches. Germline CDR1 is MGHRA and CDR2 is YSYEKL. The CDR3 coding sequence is TGCGCCAGCAGCGCGTACAGGGGGCGGACCACCTCGAACACCGGGGAGCTGTTTTTT. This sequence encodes CASSAYRGRTTSNTGELFF.

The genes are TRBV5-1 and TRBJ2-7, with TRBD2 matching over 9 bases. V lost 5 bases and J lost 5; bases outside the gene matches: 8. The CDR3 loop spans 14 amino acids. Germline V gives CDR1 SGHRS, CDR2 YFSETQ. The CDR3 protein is CASRVAGEDNEQYF. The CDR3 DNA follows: TGCGCCAGCAGAGTAGCGGGAGAAGACAACGAGCAGTACTTC. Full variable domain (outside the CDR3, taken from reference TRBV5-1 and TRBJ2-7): KAGVTQTPRYLIKTRGQQVTLSCSPISGHRSVSWYQQTPGQGLQFLFEYFSETQRNKGNFPGRFSGRQFSNSRSEMNVSTLELGDSALYLCASRVAGEDNEQYFGPGTRLTVT.

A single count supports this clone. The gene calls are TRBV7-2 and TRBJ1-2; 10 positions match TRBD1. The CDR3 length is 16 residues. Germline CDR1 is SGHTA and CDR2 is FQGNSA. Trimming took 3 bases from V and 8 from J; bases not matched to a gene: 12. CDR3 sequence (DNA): TGTGCCAGCAGCTTGGCCCCGGGACAGGGGACTCGGGGCTACACCTTC. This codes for CASSLAPGQGTRGYTF.

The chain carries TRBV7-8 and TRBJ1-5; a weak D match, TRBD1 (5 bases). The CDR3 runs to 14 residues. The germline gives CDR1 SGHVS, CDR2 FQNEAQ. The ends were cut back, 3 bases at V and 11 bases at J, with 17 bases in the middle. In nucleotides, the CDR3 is TGTGCCAGCAGCTTGTCAGGGCTGGTCTTGGCCCAGCATTTT. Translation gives CASSLSGLVLAQHF.

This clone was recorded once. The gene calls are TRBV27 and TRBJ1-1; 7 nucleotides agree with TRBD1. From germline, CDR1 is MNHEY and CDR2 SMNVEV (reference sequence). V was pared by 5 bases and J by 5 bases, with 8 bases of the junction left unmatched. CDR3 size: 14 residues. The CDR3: CASSPWDSRTEAFF. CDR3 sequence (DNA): TGTGCCAGCAGTCCCTGGGACAGCAGAACTGAAGCTTTCTTT.

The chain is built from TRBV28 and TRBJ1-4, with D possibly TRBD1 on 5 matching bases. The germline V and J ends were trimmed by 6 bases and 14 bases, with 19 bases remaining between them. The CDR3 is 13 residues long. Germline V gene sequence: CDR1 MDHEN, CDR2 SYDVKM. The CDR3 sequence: CASSRLSGGLLFF. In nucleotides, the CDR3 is TGTGCCAGCAGCCGCCTCTCGGGGGGTCTTCTGTTTTTT.

The CDR3 DNA is TGTGCCAGCTCACACCGCTCGGGAGGGGGGCCCGAGCAGTACTTC. This codes for CASSHRSGGGPEQYF. This chain joins TRBV18 and TRBJ2-7; 8 bases align to TRBD2. After removal of 4 bases from V and 6 bases from J, the junction contained 11 bases not matched to a gene. The CDR3 is 15 amino acids. Germline V gives CDR1 KGHSH, CDR2 LQKENI.

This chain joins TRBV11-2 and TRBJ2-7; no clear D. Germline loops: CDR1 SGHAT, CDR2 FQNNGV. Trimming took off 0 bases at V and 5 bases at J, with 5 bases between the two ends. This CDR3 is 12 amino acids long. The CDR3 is CASSLDRHEQYF. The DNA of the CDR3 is TGTGCCAGCAGCTTAGATCGGCACGAGCAGTACTTC.

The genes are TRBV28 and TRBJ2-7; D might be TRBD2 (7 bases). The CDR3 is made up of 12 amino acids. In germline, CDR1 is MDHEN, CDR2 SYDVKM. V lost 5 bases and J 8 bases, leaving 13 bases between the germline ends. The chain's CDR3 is CASSTGGLKQYF. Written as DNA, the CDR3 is TGTGCCAGCAGTACCGGGGGGCTCAAGCAGTACTTC.

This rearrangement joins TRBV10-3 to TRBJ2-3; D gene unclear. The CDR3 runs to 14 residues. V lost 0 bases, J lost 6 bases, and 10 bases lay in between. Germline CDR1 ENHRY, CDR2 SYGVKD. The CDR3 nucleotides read TGTGCCATCAGTGAGTCAACACCCTGGGATACGCAGTATTTT. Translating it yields CAISESTPWDTQYF.

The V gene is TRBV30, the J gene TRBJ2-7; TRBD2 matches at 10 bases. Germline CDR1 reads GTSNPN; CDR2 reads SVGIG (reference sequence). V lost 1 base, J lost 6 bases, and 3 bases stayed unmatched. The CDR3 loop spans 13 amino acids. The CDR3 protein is CAWSEVAGGEQYF. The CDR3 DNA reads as TGTGCCTGGAGTGAGGTAGCGGGAGGCGAGCAGTACTTC.